Presented here are 11 T cell receptor beta chains from one specimen sequenced in a study of vaccination and CD4 T cells after COVID-19. Described treatment: approximately 9-day PBMC culture with coronavirus spike peptide pools or control peptides (ViraFEST assay). At the Johns Hopkins FTIC core, DNA taken from cultured CD4+ T cells was sequenced by way of the Oncomine TCR Beta short-read assay. Each CDR3 protein is one row after TCRdb ran MiXCR on the PCR reads. The sample records 11,000 or so distinct CDR3 sequences, around 64% being singletons. Their cognate antigens are unknown. Sequenced: CD4+ T cells from blood, cultured in vitro. All receptors come from a human donor who had recovered from COVID-19.

The sample holds one count of this clonotype. CDR3 sequence (DNA): TGTGCCAGCAGCTTGGGGGGACAGGGTTTCGAGACCCAGTACTTC. It encodes CASSLGGQGFETQYF. This chain joins TRBV5-4 and TRBJ2-5; 9 bases map to TRBD1. Germline V gene sequence: CDR1 SGHNT, CDR2 YYREEE (reference sequence). J gave up 5 bases and V 0 bases, and 5 bases lay outside the gene matches. The CDR3 is 15 residues long.

V is TRBV27 and J is TRBJ2-5, with 7 bases matching TRBD1. CDR1 MNHEY and CDR2 SMNVEV come from the germline V gene (reference sequence). The CDR3 is made up of 13 amino acids. The V gene end was trimmed by 2 bases and the J gene end by 5 bases; junction bases not matched to a gene: 2. The DNA of the CDR3 is TGTGCCAGCAGTTTAAACAGGGGCGAGACCCAGTACTTC. Translation: CASSLNRGETQYF.

This clonotype was seen a few times. The genes are TRBV7-8 and TRBJ2-2; TRBD2 agrees at 8 bases. This CDR3 is built from 16 residues. Looked up from germline, CDR1 is SGHVS and CDR2 is FQNEAQ. V shed 2 bases and J 7 bases; nucleotides not matched to a gene: 9. Here the CDR3 DNA reads TGTGCCAGCAGCTTAATACGGGAGGGCCGGAGCGGGGAGCTGTTTTTT. It specifies CASSLIREGRSGELFF.

In its sample, this clonotype was seen a few times. The gene calls are TRBV6-2 or TRBV6-3 and TRBJ1-2; D perhaps matches TRBD1 (5 bases). V gave up 2 bases and J gave up 6 bases, with 16 bases separating them. The CDR3 runs 15 residues. The germline V gene encodes CDR1 MNHEY and CDR2 SVGEGT. CDR3 region: CASSYPGTTPHGYTF. CDR3 in DNA: TGTGCCAGCAGTTACCCCGGGACCACCCCTCATGGCTACACCTTC.

This chain uses TRBV11-3 with TRBJ2-5, with 10 nucleotides matching TRBD1. The V gene end was trimmed by 5 bases and the J gene end by 2 bases; junction bases not matched to a gene: 8. The CDR3 is made up of 16 amino acids. Germline assignment: CDR1 SGHNT and CDR2 YENEEA. The CDR3 DNA is TGTGCCAGCAGCCCAAGGACAGGGGGTCTGCAAGAGACCCAGTACTTC. Translated, it gives CASSPRTGGLQETQYF.

This chain connects TRBV20-1 to TRBJ1-5; D might be TRBD1 (5 bases). Germline loops: CDR1 DFQATT, CDR2 SNEGSKA (reference sequence). V gave up 1 base and J gave up 0 bases, with 7 bases separating them. The CDR3 covers 14 residues. The CDR3 nucleotides are TGCAGTGCTAGAGGGGGGAATAGCAATCAGCCCCAGCATTTT. Its protein product is CSARGGNSNQPQHF.

The chain links TRBV20-1 to TRBJ2-2; D unclear. Germline CDR1 is DFQATT and CDR2 is SNEGSKA (reference sequence). Trimming took off 6 bases at V and 3 bases at J, with 5 bases between the two ends. The CDR3 length is 11 residues. The CDR3 DNA reads as TGCAGTGCCGCACACACCGGGGAGCTGTTTTTT. This gives the protein CSAAHTGELFF.

This clonotype has only one observation. The rearrangement links TRBV9 to TRBJ1-5; unclear D gene. V lost 7 bases to trimming and J lost 9 bases, with 20 bases between them. Germline values: CDR1 SGDLS, CDR2 YYNGEE. This CDR3 is built from 14 residues. For the CDR3, the DNA is TGTGCCAGCCCCCGGCCTTCCAACAGCACGCCCCAGCATTTT. Amino acids: CASPRPSNSTPQHF.

Worth noting for this clonotype: A junction end diverges from the germline sequence, so it may reflect a read error. This sequence joins TRBV18 and TRBJ2-2; 10 nucleotides line up with TRBD2. This CDR3 comprises 16 residues. The V gene's germline CDR1 is KGHSH and CDR2 LQKENI. CDR3 bases: TGTGCCAGCTCACCATTTACTAGCGGGAACTCCGGGGAGCTGTTTTTT. Translating gives CASSPFTSGNSGELFF.

This CDR3 reads CASSMNVPTYGYTF. CDR3 in DNA: TGTGCCAGTAGTATGAATGTCCCCACTTATGGCTACACCTTC. V is TRBV19 and J is TRBJ1-2; the D is unclear. Germline loops: CDR1 LNHDA, CDR2 SQIVND (reference sequence). The CDR3 has 14 residues. The V end lost 3 bases, the J end lost 5 bases, and 13 bases lay between the germline ends. The variable domain in full, with the rest retrieved from reference TRBV19 and TRBJ1-2, is DGGITQSPKYLFRKEGQNVTLSCEQNLNHDAMYWYRQDPGQGLRLIYYSQIVNDFQKGDIAEGYSVSREKKESFPLTVTSAQKNPTAFYLCASSMNVPTYGYTFGSGTRLTVV.

This chain links TRBV7-2 with TRBJ1-2; D unclear. V was shortened by 3 bases and J by 2 bases, with 7 bases between the two germline ends. Germline lookup yields CDR1 SGHTA and CDR2 FQGNSA. The CDR3 length is 13 residues. CDR3 residues: CASSFGGNYGYTF. DNA of the CDR3: TGTGCCAGCAGCTTCGGAGGGAACTATGGCTACACCTTC.